The rows below give T cell receptor beta chains drawn from one sample of a study of tumor and adjacent non-tumor tissue in lung cancer. TCRdb re-called the multiplex PCR reads with MiXCR, one entry per CDR3 protein. Among some 80,000 distinct CDR3 sequences listed, approximately 80% were seen once. The sequenced material came from distant non-tumor lung tissue. These receptor sequences come from a man between 60 and 75 years old with non-small cell lung cancer. Each CDR3 is given with its conserved first and last residue.

>TRBV5-1|17|TRBJ2-2
CARSENSGKSNTGELFF
>TRBV11-2|16|TRBJ2-5
CASGSTMGGPEETLYF
>TRBV20-1|16|TRBJ1-1
CSAPRAGQGPNTEAFF
>TRBV6-5|15|TRBJ2-5
CANSYSGDSQETQYF
>TRBV29-1|13|TRBJ2-7
CSVRGYTGNEQYF
>TRBV24-1|14|TRBJ2-7
CATSGPPDFYEHCF
>TRBV29-1|18|TRBJ2-4
CSVEHPEGGREVKNIQYF
>TRBV4-1|15|TRBJ2-7
CASSQGVLSSYEQYF
>TRBV20-1|13|TRBJ1-1
CSARSRQRSDDFF
>TRBV20-1|14|TRBJ2-7
CSAPPSGSSYEQYF
>TRBV6-5|17|TRBJ2-6
CASSLAGARSGVNVLTF
>TRBV20-1|12|TRBJ1-2
CSARDRDYGYTF